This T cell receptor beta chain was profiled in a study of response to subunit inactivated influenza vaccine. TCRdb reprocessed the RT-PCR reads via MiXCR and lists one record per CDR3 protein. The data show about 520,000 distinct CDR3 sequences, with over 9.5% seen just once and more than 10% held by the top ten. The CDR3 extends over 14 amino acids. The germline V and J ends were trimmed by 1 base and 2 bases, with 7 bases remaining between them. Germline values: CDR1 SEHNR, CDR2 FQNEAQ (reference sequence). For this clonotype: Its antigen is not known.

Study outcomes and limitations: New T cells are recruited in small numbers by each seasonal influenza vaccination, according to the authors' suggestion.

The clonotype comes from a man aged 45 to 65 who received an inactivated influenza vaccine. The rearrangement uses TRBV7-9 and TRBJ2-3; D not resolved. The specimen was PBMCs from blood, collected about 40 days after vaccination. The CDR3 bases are TGTGCCAGCAGCTTAGTGCAGGACACAGATACGCAGTATTTT. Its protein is CASSLVQDTDTQYF.